This record looks at one TCR beta chain sequence and its context. Its target antigen remains unknown. No clone much larger than this one lies a single base away; base qualities are absent. Library generation was performed with the immunoSEQ multiplex PCR assay. The multiplex PCR relied on a mix of 60 forward primers for TCR Vbeta segments and 13 reverse primers for TCR Jbeta segments. Amplification of the CDR3 region of rearranged TCR beta genes was performed with a multiplex PCR assay on genomic DNA. The Illumina HiSeq System was used to sequence the amplified TCR beta libraries as 87-base-pair reads. For the original study's pipeline: In a later analysis, roughly 80 million unique TCR beta chains were counted across the 500 to 850 repertoires, and approximately 11 million of these chains were shared by at least two donors. Raw reads were error-corrected and collapsed into unique sequences with a nearest-neighbor algorithm that merged closely related sequences to remove PCR and sequencing errors. Alignment of CDR3 sequences to IMGT reference sequences was used to assign V, D and J gene segments. For a sequence to be retained, a match of at least six nucleotides was required to both a V gene segment and a J gene segment. Rearrangements were classified as productive when the CDR3 lacked stop codons and remained in frame with V and J, and all other rearrangements were classified as non-productive. Following IMGT convention, CDR3 was defined as the stretch from the second conserved V-encoded cysteine up to the conserved J-encoded phenylalanine. The earlier analysis of more than 450 of the donors excluded sequences that lacked an unambiguous match to a single V gene segment. In an earlier analysis of 587 of the donors, V segments were called functional above 56.7% productive rearrangements and were called segregating when the between-donor standard deviation exceeded 5%. A statistical classification framework was developed to diagnose cytomegalovirus status using the catalog of TCR beta chain sequences. In a later analysis, V and J genes were assigned by comparing TCR nucleotide sequences against IMGT/GENE-DB human TR gene sequences. A later analysis assigned CDR3 sequences and most-parsimonious VDJ recombination scenarios with the TCRdist pipeline. In a later analysis, each TCR beta chain was defined by its CDR3 amino acid sequence together with its V-gene family, and reads lacking a unique V-gene family were excluded. To address suspected cross-contamination and a sequencing artifact, a later analysis removed 550 to 750 highly shared, low-generation-probability nucleotide sequences. In a later analysis, a clonal expansion index was calculated for each public chain from normalized within-repertoire ranks of inferred template counts. A later analysis computed generation probabilities with a VDJ recombination model fitted to out-of-frame rearrangements, and checked the results against IGoR. A later analysis scored TCR-TCR, TCR-HLA and TCR-CMV co-occurrence with hypergeometric tests, applying a repertoire-size bias correction to TCR pairs. A later analysis estimated false discovery rates by permuting HLA or CMV assignments 20 times. A later analysis grouped co-occurring TCRs with DBSCAN, adding TCRdist sequence similarity when clustering within HLA-allele-positive subsets. Repertoires with fewer than 30,000 or more than 120,000 public chains were left out of co-occurrence clustering, as were five repertoires with anomalous nucleotide sharing. As stored in TCRdb, this immuneACCESS dataset retains in-frame rearrangements with V and J assigned. A fraction of the clones does not appear; measured against another copy, unresolved V genes explain less than half of the discrepancy, and the remainder lacks a known reason. V and J calls and clone size are copied from that table; D and trimming were computed from the DNA. This sample lists approximately 190,000 clones; just under 80% were detected once. The top ten constitute about 5.6% of the sample.

These data come from a study of cytomegalovirus exposure and HLA in healthy donors (dated by TCRdb to the late 2010s). General notes on the study: According to an earlier analysis of a few hundred of the donors, about 179 million T cells yielded 120 million or so unique TCR beta sequences and about 300 Gb of sequence data. The genetic ancestry cluster associated with self-reported Caucasian donors included 70% to 85% of the approximately 400 genotyped donors. A later genetic analysis took genome-wide SNP genotypes for about 55% of the roughly 700 donors and used that subset as a discovery cohort. Alongside the repertoire data, information on donor age, sex, ethnicity and CMV serostatus was compiled. To predict cytomegalovirus infection status, the study combined high-throughput TCR immunosequencing, statistical association of individual TCRs with disease status, and machine learning. Across approximately 420 genotyped donors of the cohort, an average of roughly 200,000 unique TCR beta nucleotide sequences per donor were sequenced, and roughly a sixth of those sequences were non-productive. In a later analysis, previously published TCR beta repertoires from roughly 710 donors were re-analyzed and high-resolution HLA genotyping was added so that TCR occurrence patterns could be studied. Rather than using new phenotypic data, the later analysis identified candidate immune exposures from TCR beta sequences and from how often those sequences occurred across donors. In an earlier analysis of a few hundred of the donors, high-throughput TCR beta sequencing was used to judge whether each TCR beta V gene segment behaved as functional or pseudogenic. A separate validation cohort of about 110 different subjects was used in addition to the roughly 700-subject first cohort. The aim of the study was to test whether cataloging public T cell receptors could identify signatures of past pathogen exposure. HLA typing included class I and class II loci at four-digit resolution. Typing coverage differed by locus: A, B, C, DRB1 and DQB1 were typed in about 620-630 donors, DQA1 in 522, DPA1 in some 610, and DPB1 in about 450. Every discovery cohort repertoire had been produced on one sequencing platform. The study profiled the T cell repertoires of under 850 subjects by immunosequencing and related them to cytomegalovirus serostatus. About 5 DR-DQ haplotypes were handled as single units for association and clustering, since linkage in the cohort was strong. An early release that covered roughly 600 HLA-typed donors contained about 300 gigabases of sequencing data and tens of millions of unique TCR sequences. General findings and caveats noted by the study authors: Most TCR sequences were observed very rarely across donors, whereas some public TCRs were present in many individuals. CMV serostatus was the only immune exposure information available for the cohort. The cohort was sequenced for TCR beta chains only, and without alpha or paired-chain data the features that could be detected were limited. A total of 164 TCR beta chains were listed by the study as associated with cytomegalovirus. A group of highly shared sequence variants was considered likely to be a technical artifact of the sequencing pipeline. The classifier was reported to diagnose cytomegalovirus status with high specificity and sensitivity in both the original and validation cohorts. Correlated functional status among segregating V segments might be attributable to linkage disequilibrium, but an unknown experimental factor could not be ruled out. A further reported finding was that TCR beta sequences accurately predicted the HLA-A and HLA-B alleles for most subjects in the first cohort. A later analysis found that TCR association rates varied across HLA loci, with DRB1 alleles showing the most associated TCRs and HLA-C alleles the fewest. In a later analysis, several top co-occurrence clusters were reported to appear linked to parvovirus B19, influenza, CMV and Epstein-Barr virus. In a later analysis, most CMV-associated TCR beta chains were found to appear HLA-restricted, with HLA associations seemingly driven largely by CMV exposure. A few of the identified cytomegalovirus-associated TCR beta chains were confirmed in vitro to be specific for cytomegalovirus antigens. The presence/absence analyses assumed that sequencing depth was roughly uniform across donors, and that assumption may not be true. A later analysis associated 15,000 to 20,000 TCR beta sequences with specific HLA alleles at a false discovery rate of 0.05. A later genetic analysis associated a missense DCLRE1C variant with V-gene and J-gene trimming of TCR beta chains, and an independent cohort replicated the association. Because HLA typing was missing for some donors at each locus, association tests included only the typed subset. Some IMGT-functional V segments, including TRBV6-2 and TRBV6-3, could not be distinguished by the 87-base-pair reads and were therefore excluded. A later analysis found that HLA-associated TCR beta chains were more clonally expanded and had lower generation probabilities than equally common non-associated chains. When HLA alleles, especially DR and DQ, strongly co-occurred, attributing TCR associations to individual alleles was difficult. About 15 rarely observed V segments, including chromosome 9 orphons, were excluded from the earlier analysis of some 590 of the donors because counts were too low. The authors suggested that the approach could potentially be generalized to other disease states and immunological phenotypes. An earlier analysis of around 500 of the donors showed that most TCR beta V segments appeared in productive rearrangements either about 87% or about 30% of the time, which broadly matched IMGT annotations. In a later genetic analysis, fewer N-insertions in productive TCRs were reported among donors in an Asian-associated ancestry cluster than the approximately 710-donor mean.

The CDR3 has 14 amino acids, counting the end cysteine and phenylalanine. Only the CDR3 portion is preserved as DNA: 42 bases, with reading frame beginning at the first base. V is trimmed back by 4 bases and J by 12 bases, and the junction contains 9 bases that no gene match accounts for. Reading the germline V gene (reference sequence) gives CDR1 SEHNR and CDR2 FQNEAQ. The cohort was made up of about 610 healthy bone marrow donors. At the time of sampling, all cohort members were nominally healthy, though unrecorded immune exposures were likely present. The donor was CMV seropositive and was included in the group of 300 or so seropositive cohort members. Each donor provided a peripheral blood sample, and peripheral blood mononuclear cells were used for TCR beta sequencing. The Qiagen DNeasy Blood Extraction Kit was used to extract genomic DNA from the blood cell samples.

The sample comprised PBMCs. This TCR was recovered from a woman aged 30 to 39 in good health and CMV-seropositive. This chain joins TRBV7-9 to TRBJ1-6; 7 bases in the junction line up with TRBD1. The nucleotide sequence reads TGTGCCAGCAGCTCGACAGGGAAGGGCCAACCCCTCCACTTT. Translation gives CASSSTGKGQPLHF.